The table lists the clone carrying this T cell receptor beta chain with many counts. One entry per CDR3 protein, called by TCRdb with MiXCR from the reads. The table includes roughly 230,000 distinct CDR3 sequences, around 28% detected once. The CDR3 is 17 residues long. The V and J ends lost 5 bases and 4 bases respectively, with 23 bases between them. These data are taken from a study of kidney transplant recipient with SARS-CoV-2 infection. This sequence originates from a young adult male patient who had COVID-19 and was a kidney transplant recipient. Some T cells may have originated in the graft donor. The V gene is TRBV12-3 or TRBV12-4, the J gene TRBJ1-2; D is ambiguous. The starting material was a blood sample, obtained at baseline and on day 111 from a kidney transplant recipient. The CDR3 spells CASSATTTAGKTYGYTF. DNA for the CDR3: TGTGCCAGCAGTGCGACGACCACAGCAGGAAAGACCTATGGCTACACCTTC.